Included here is one T cell receptor (beta chain) sequence, with context. Which antigen it targets is not known. No qualities accompany the bases; no much larger clone lies one base away. From a lookup of the germline V gene (reference sequence), CDR1 and CDR2 are MNHEY and SMNVEV. The CDR3, from cysteine to phenylalanine, totals 15 residues. CDR3 DNA only is kept here, 45 bases in frame from base 1. Deletion took 5 bases off V and 8 bases off J, with a span of 20 bases between the germline ends. These data are taken from a study of cytomegalovirus exposure and HLA in healthy donors (dated by TCRdb to the late 2010s). Looking at the study overall: According to an earlier analysis of several hundred of the donors, 150 million to 200 million T cells yielded approximately 120 million unique TCR beta sequences and about 280 Gb of sequence data. An early release that covered about 640 HLA-typed donors contained 250 to 350 gigabases of sequencing data and about 93 million unique TCR sequences. The genetic ancestry cluster associated with self-reported Caucasian donors included 81% of the 300 to 400 genotyped donors. The study aimed to test whether cataloging public T cell receptors could reveal signatures of past pathogen exposure. The T cell repertoires of 666 subjects were profiled by immunosequencing and related to cytomegalovirus serostatus. In addition to the first cohort of approximately 670 subjects, a separate validation cohort of over 90 different subjects was used. To predict cytomegalovirus infection status, the study brought together high-throughput TCR immunosequencing, statistical association of individual TCRs with disease status, and machine learning. A later analysis re-examined previously published TCR beta repertoires from just over 650 donors and added high-resolution HLA genotyping to investigate patterns of TCR occurrence. Rather than using new phenotypic data, the later analysis identified candidate immune exposures from TCR beta sequences and from how often those sequences occurred across donors. To decide whether each TCR beta V gene segment behaved as functional or pseudogenic, an earlier analysis of approximately 620 of the donors relied on high-throughput TCR beta sequencing. Donor age, sex, ethnicity and CMV serostatus were compiled alongside the repertoire data. Genome-wide SNP genotypes for about 65% of the 666 donors were used in a later genetic analysis, which treated that subset as a discovery cohort. Every discovery cohort repertoire had been produced on one sequencing platform. Class I and class II HLA loci were covered by the typing at four-digit resolution. Typing coverage varied by locus: roughly 629-640 donors for A, B, C, DRB1 and DQB1; approximately 520 for DQA1; more than 600 for DPA1; roughly 450 for DPB1. Because of strong linkage in the cohort, 4 to 6 DR-DQ haplotypes were treated as single units for association and clustering. On average, roughly 200,000 unique TCR beta nucleotide sequences were sequenced per donor among a few hundred genotyped donors of the cohort, with around 19% of those sequences being non-productive.

The investigation overall reported the following: A later genetic analysis reported fewer N-insertions in productive TCRs among donors in an Asian-associated ancestry cluster than the roughly 670-donor mean. When HLA alleles, especially DR and DQ, strongly co-occurred, TCR associations were difficult to assign to individual alleles. A later analysis reported that several top co-occurrence clusters appeared linked to parvovirus B19, influenza, CMV and Epstein-Barr virus. Most TCR sequences were seen in very few donors, while some public TCRs were found in many individuals. Because the 87-base-pair reads could not distinguish some IMGT-functional V segments, including TRBV6-2 and TRBV6-3, those segments were excluded. The classifier was reported to diagnose cytomegalovirus status with high specificity and sensitivity in both the original and validation cohorts. Because counts were too low, about 15 rarely observed V segments, including chromosome 9 orphons, were left out of the earlier analysis of a few hundred of the donors. For the cohort, immune exposure information was limited to CMV serostatus. A later analysis associated 16,951 TCR beta sequences with specific HLA alleles at a false discovery rate of 0.05. According to a later analysis, most CMV-associated TCR beta chains appeared to be HLA-restricted, and the HLA associations seemed to be driven largely by CMV exposure. In a later analysis, HLA-associated TCR beta chains were found to be more clonally expanded and to have lower generation probabilities than equally common non-associated chains. An earlier analysis of approximately 590 of the donors showed that most TCR beta V segments appeared in productive rearrangements either about 87% or about 30% of the time, which broadly matched IMGT annotations. Linkage disequilibrium might explain the correlated functional status among segregating V segments, but an unknown experimental factor could not be ruled out. Only TCR beta chains were sequenced in this cohort, and the absence of alpha or paired-chain data limited detectable features. According to a later analysis, TCR association rates differed among HLA loci, with DRB1 alleles showing the most associated TCRs and HLA-C alleles showing the fewest. A further reported finding was that TCR beta sequences accurately predicted the HLA-A and HLA-B alleles for most subjects in the first cohort. The authors suggested that the approach could potentially be generalized to other disease states and immunological phenotypes. Because some donors lacked HLA typing at each locus, the association tests relied only on the typed subset. The study listed 150 to 200 TCR beta chains as associated with cytomegalovirus. A later genetic analysis associated a missense DCLRE1C variant with V-gene and J-gene trimming of TCR beta chains, and an independent cohort replicated the association. A cluster of highly shared sequence variants was judged likely to represent a technical artifact of the sequencing pipeline. A few of the identified cytomegalovirus-associated TCR beta chains were confirmed in vitro to be specific for cytomegalovirus antigens. Presence/absence analyses assumed roughly uniform sequencing depth across donors, an assumption that may not hold.

Receptor amplification or capture employed the immunoSEQ multiplex PCR assay. For the multiplex PCR, a mixture combining 60 forward primers for TCR Vbeta segments and 13 reverse primers for TCR Jbeta segments was used. A multiplex PCR assay on genomic DNA amplified the CDR3 region of rearranged TCR beta genes. The Illumina HiSeq System was used to sequence the amplified TCR beta libraries as 87-base-pair reads. The source study handled its data this way. A later analysis counted tens of millions of unique TCR beta chains across the roughly 700 repertoires, and 10 million to 12 million of these chains were shared by at least two donors. Raw reads were error-corrected and collapsed into unique sequences by a nearest-neighbor algorithm in which closely related sequences were merged to remove PCR and sequencing errors. To assign V, D and J gene segments, CDR3 sequences were aligned to IMGT reference sequences. For a sequence to be retained, a match of at least six nucleotides was required to both a V gene segment and a J gene segment. A rearrangement counted as productive if the CDR3 had no stop codons and remained in frame with V and J, and every other rearrangement counted as non-productive. Following IMGT convention, CDR3 was defined as the stretch from the second conserved V-encoded cysteine up to the conserved J-encoded phenylalanine. The earlier analysis of about 610 of the donors excluded sequences that lacked an unambiguous match to a single V gene segment. An earlier analysis of several hundred of the donors called V segments functional above 56.7% productive rearrangements and segregating when the between-donor standard deviation exceeded 5%. A statistical classification framework was built to diagnose cytomegalovirus status from the catalog of TCR beta chain sequences. V and J gene assignment, in a later analysis, came from comparing TCR nucleotide sequences with IMGT/GENE-DB human TR gene sequences. In a later analysis, CDR3 sequences and most-parsimonious VDJ recombination scenarios were assigned using the TCRdist pipeline. A later analysis defined each TCR beta chain by its CDR3 amino acid sequence plus V-gene family, and excluded reads lacking a unique V-gene family. A later analysis removed 592 highly shared, low-generation-probability nucleotide sequences to deal with suspected cross-contamination and a sequencing artifact. In a later analysis, a clonal expansion index for each public chain was calculated from normalized within-repertoire ranks of inferred template counts. In a later analysis, generation probabilities were computed with a VDJ recombination model fitted to out-of-frame rearrangements, and the resulting probabilities were checked against IGoR. Hypergeometric tests were used in a later analysis to score TCR-TCR, TCR-HLA and TCR-CMV co-occurrence, with a repertoire-size bias correction applied to the TCR pairs. In a later analysis, false discovery rates were estimated by permuting HLA or CMV assignments 20 times. In a later analysis, co-occurring TCRs were grouped using DBSCAN, and TCRdist sequence similarity was added for clustering within HLA-allele-positive subsets. Repertoires with fewer than 30,000 or more than 120,000 public chains were left out of co-occurrence clustering, as were five repertoires with anomalous nucleotide sharing. Drawn from immuneACCESS, this table holds only the in-frame rearrangements with V and J called that TCRdb kept. Clones are partly lost; checked studies trace under half to an unresolved V gene and leave the rest unexplained. The V and J calls and clone size come from that table; D and trimming were worked out from the DNA. The sample table contains 150,000 to 200,000 clones; only one count was recorded for around 74% of them. The ten most abundant clones make up approximately 2.3% of the sample.

In total, fewer than 750 healthy bone marrow donors made up the cohort. At the time of sampling, all cohort members were nominally healthy, though unrecorded immune exposures were likely present. The donor was CMV seronegative and belonged to the group of 352 seronegative cohort members. A peripheral blood sample was provided by each donor, and peripheral blood mononuclear cells were used for TCR beta sequencing. The Qiagen DNeasy Blood Extraction Kit was used to extract genomic DNA from the blood cell samples. The material sequenced was PBMCs. The chain is encoded by TRBV27 joined to TRBJ2-3; no D segment can be confidently identified. This TCR was recovered from a female donor in good health and CMV-seronegative. At the DNA level, the sequence is TGTGCCAGCAGTCCCACGGGTAAGACGGCGGCTACGCAGTATTTT. This yields the protein CASSPTGKTAATQYF.